This entry is about one TCR beta chain. This sample is part of a study of shared clonotypes between healthy human individuals. This CDR3 is 14 amino acids long. The germline gives CDR1 LGHNA, CDR2 YSLEER. Trimming pared 5 bases from V and 5 bases from J, leaving 15 bases between. It was at deep level that the assay was run. Sequenced by immunoSEQ multiplex PCR; TCRdb stores in-frame clones only, minus some. Here the sample spans 1.6 million or so clones, 95% to 97% being singletons. This clonotype was obtained from a man aged 30 to 45 in good health. V and J are TRBV4-3 and TRBJ1-1; D may be TRBD1 (6 bases). The sequenced sample was naive CD4+ T cells sorted from blood. The subset is: CD45RA+ positively selected. The CDR3 nucleotides read TGCGCCAGCAGCGAACAGGGCCCCGGGACTGAAGCTTTCTTT. This encodes CASSEQGPGTEAFF.